The entry below describes one T cell receptor (beta chain). From germline, CDR1 is MGHRA and CDR2 YSYEKL. With 1 base clipped from V and 5 bases from J, the junction kept 5 bases outside the gene matches. The CDR3 totals 15 residues. The Seattle site enrolled patients during active infection and followed them longitudinally. In the original analysis: The authors estimated nucleated cell counts from reference gene primer amplification. Clones were read by immunoSEQ multiplex PCR, and TCRdb kept only the in-frame ones, dropping some. The D gene and trimming were derived from the DNA, and the V and J assignments and clone size from that table. The data show tens of thousands of clones, more than 70% seen once. The sample is drawn from a study of blood T cell repertoires in COVID-19.

The receptor was isolated from a man between 65 and 85 years old with COVID-19, enrolled during active disease. Input material: peripheral blood. The chain recombines TRBV4-1 with TRBJ1-2, with 9 positions matching TRBD1. DNA for the CDR3: TGCGCCAGCAGCCAAGCTGGACAGGGGCGGTATGGCTACACCTTC. Translation gives CASSQAGQGRYGYTF.